The 18 T cell receptor beta chains listed next were all sequenced from one sample in a study of OX40 agonist ivuxolimab in advanced cancers. The assay was immunoSEQ multiplex PCR, and TCRdb's table has in-frame clones only and misses some. This table has tens of thousands of clones, about 90% appearing once. This specimen was CD4+ or CD8+ T cells sorted from blood, taken in a trial of the OX40 agonist ivuxolimab. The receptors come from an adult with an advanced solid tumor such as melanoma, head and neck, liver or kidney cancer.

The genes are TRBV28 and TRBJ1-2, with D hard to call. The CDR3 is 14 residues long. Germline CDR1 is MDHEN and CDR2 is SYDVKM. V lost 2 bases and J lost 4, with 11 bases in between. CDR3 nucleotides: TGTGCCAGCAGTTTAATCGGGGTAGGCTATGGCTACACCTTC. It encodes CASSLIGVGYGYTF.

The chain recombines TRBV4-1 with TRBJ2-3; no firm D call. CDR3 size: 16 residues. Germline V lookup: CDR1 MGHRA, CDR2 YSYEKL. The V end was cut by 5 bases, the J end by 8 bases, with 23 bases between. The CDR3 protein is CASSETPGRELATQYF. As DNA, the CDR3 is TGCGCCAGCAGCGAAACGCCCGGCAGAGAACTGGCTACGCAGTATTTT.

This chain joins TRBV4-1 and TRBJ2-7, with TRBD1 matching 9 bases. The V and J ends lost 0 bases and 5 bases, in that order; junction bases with no gene match: 8. CDR1 is MGHRA and CDR2 is YSYEKL in the germline V gene. The CDR3 is made up of 16 amino acids. The CDR3 region is CASSQEERTGVHEQYF. The DNA of the CDR3 is TGCGCCAGCAGCCAAGAAGAGAGGACAGGGGTCCACGAGCAGTACTTC.

Only a few counts were recorded for this clone. The V gene is TRBV13, the J gene TRBJ2-7, with a tentative D call TRBD2 (8 bases). Looked up from germline, CDR1 is PRHDT and CDR2 is FYEKMQ (reference sequence). Trimming cost V 5 bases and J 0 bases, with 14 bases left between them. There are 15 residues in the CDR3. Here the CDR3 DNA reads TGTGCCAGCAGCCCCGGGAGGGGGCGCTCCTACGAGCAGTACTTC. Translated, it gives CASSPGRGRSYEQYF.

The genes are TRBV4-1 and TRBJ1-1, with D possibly matching TRBD1 (5 bases). Germline values: CDR1 MGHRA, CDR2 YSYEKL. The CDR3 has 15 residues. V shed 2 bases and J shed 0 bases, with 10 bases lying between them. CDR3 bases: TGCGCCAGCAGCCAACCGGACAACTTGAACACTGAAGCTTTCTTT. Protein: CASSQPDNLNTEAFF.

The rearrangement links TRBV9 to TRBJ2-2; D may be TRBD1 (7 bases). CDR1 is SGDLS, CDR2 YYNGEE, per germline. The CDR3 covers 16 residues. V was cut by 0 bases and J by 6 bases, with 15 bases left in between. Here the CDR3 reads CASSVALQGGSGELFF. As DNA, the CDR3 is TGTGCCAGCAGCGTAGCCCTCCAGGGGGGATCCGGGGAGCTGTTTTTT.

This chain uses TRBV7-6 with TRBJ1-3; no reliable D call. Germline values: CDR1 SGHVS, CDR2 FNYEAQ. V lost 1 base and J lost 3, with 10 bases in between. The CDR3 runs 15 residues. The CDR3: CASSLEPGVGNTIYF. DNA of the CDR3: TGTGCCAGCAGCTTAGAGCCCGGGGTTGGAAACACCATATATTTT.

CDR3 sequence reads: CASSLLGLVRPNTGELFF. CDR3 in DNA: TGTGCCAGCAGCTTGTTGGGACTAGTCCGACCGAACACCGGGGAGCTGTTTTTT. J is TRBJ2-2 and V is TRBV5-5; 8 bases line up with TRBD2. Germline V gene sequence: CDR1 SGHKS, CDR2 YYEKEE (reference sequence). The trim removed 1 base at V and 0 bases at J, leaving 8 bases unmatched. The CDR3 length is 18 residues.

This clone has a single count. The V and J genes are TRBV6-6 and TRBJ2-7, with a weak D call TRBD2 (6 bases). The V gene's germline CDR1 is MNHNY and CDR2 SVGAGI (reference sequence). V shed 2 bases and J shed 3 bases, with 11 bases lying between them. The CDR3 has 14 amino acids. The CDR3 DNA reads as TGTGCCAGCAGTTACATCGGGGGAAGCTACGAGCAGTACTTC. Amino acid sequence: CASSYIGGSYEQYF.

The V call is TRBV6-5, the J call TRBJ1-1; the D gene is possibly TRBD1 (5 bases). This CDR3 is 16 amino acids long. Germline V CDR1 and CDR2: MNHEY, SVGAGI. With 0 bases removed from V and 7 bases from J, the gap between germline ends came to 18 bases. CDR3 in amino acids: CASSYSLRDGRDEAFF. The CDR3 DNA reads TGTGCCAGCAGTTACTCCCTCCGGGACGGAAGGGATGAAGCTTTCTTT.

The chain joins TRBV7-9 to TRBJ2-7, with D perhaps TRBD2 (6 bases). Trimming took off 5 bases at V and 1 base at J, with 9 bases between the two ends. Germline loops: CDR1 SEHNR, CDR2 FQNEAQ (reference sequence). The CDR3 is 13 residues long. The CDR3 coding sequence is TGTGCCAGCAGCCAAGGGACTTCCTACGAGCAGTACTTC. It codes for CASSQGTSYEQYF.

The chain has TRBV9 and TRBJ2-3, with a possible D match to TRBD2 (5 bases). The CDR3 spans 15 residues. V gave up 0 bases and J gave up 0 bases, with 8 bases separating them. Germline-derived CDR1 and CDR2 are SGDLS and YYNGEE. CDR3 amino acids: CASSVGTASTDTQYF. In DNA, the CDR3 is TGTGCCAGCAGCGTAGGGACTGCTAGCACAGATACGCAGTATTTT.

The chain combines TRBV7-2 with TRBJ2-5; 12 nucleotides align to TRBD2. Germline assignment: CDR1 SGHTA and CDR2 FQGNSA. The CDR3 runs 19 residues. Trimming took 1 base from V and 2 from J; bases not matched to a gene: 11. The CDR3 DNA follows: TGTGCCAGCAGCTTAGGACCAACTAGCGGGGGGCGGTTACAAGAGACCCAGTACTTC. Translated, it gives CASSLGPTSGGRLQETQYF.

The gene calls are TRBV5-1 and TRBJ2-1; the D gene is possibly TRBD2 (5 bases). V dropped 4 bases and J dropped 7 bases, with 9 bases sitting between them. The germline CDR1 and CDR2 sequences are SGHRS and YFSETQ. This CDR3 spans 12 amino acids. The CDR3 DNA reads as TGCGCCAGCAGCCTAGGCGGGAATGAGCAGTTCTTC. Translated: CASSLGGNEQFF. Together with reference TRBV5-1 and TRBJ2-1, the CDR3 gives the full variable domain: KAGVTQTPRYLIKTRGQQVTLSCSPISGHRSVSWYQQTPGQGLQFLFEYFSETQRNKGNFPGRFSGRQFSNSRSEMNVSTLELGDSALYLCASSLGGNEQFFGPGTRLTVL.

This clone was detected a few times. This chain uses TRBV5-1 with TRBJ1-1; no definite D call. This CDR3 is 11 amino acids long. CDR1 is SGHRS, CDR2 YFSETQ, per germline. Deletions cut 5 bases from V and 4 bases from J, with 6 bases between. CDR3 loop: CASRGGTEAFF. The CDR3 DNA reads as TGCGCCAGCAGGGGCGGCACTGAAGCTTTCTTT.

The chain couples TRBV7-2 to TRBJ2-5; 11 bases are a match to TRBD2. The CDR3 consists of 17 residues. The V gene end was trimmed by 4 bases and the J gene end by 2 bases; junction bases not matched to a gene: 9. Germline V gene data show CDR1 as SGHTA and CDR2 as FQGNSA. CDR3 DNA sequence: TGTGCCAGCAGCTCGACTAGCGGGGTTTACCATCAAGAGACCCAGTACTTC. It encodes CASSSTSGVYHQETQYF.

The V call is TRBV11-2, the J call TRBJ2-7; 8 positions match TRBD2. This CDR3 has 16 residues. Trimming at V came to 4 bases and at J to 2 bases, leaving 10 bases not matched to a gene. Germline V gives CDR1 SGHAT, CDR2 FQNNGV. The CDR3 reads CASSSAGGVYTYEQYF. The CDR3 DNA reads as TGTGCCAGCAGCTCCGCCGGGGGGGTATATACCTACGAGCAGTACTTC.

This sequence joins TRBV4-3 and TRBJ1-2; 7 bases are a match to TRBD1. This CDR3 contains 15 residues. Per germline, CDR1 LGHNA and CDR2 YSLEER. V lost 1 base to trimming and J lost 4 bases; unmatched junction nucleotides: 6. In DNA form, the CDR3 reads TGCGCCAGCAGCCAAGGAAGGGGGCAGGGCTATGGCTACACCTTC. Translating it yields CASSQGRGQGYGYTF.